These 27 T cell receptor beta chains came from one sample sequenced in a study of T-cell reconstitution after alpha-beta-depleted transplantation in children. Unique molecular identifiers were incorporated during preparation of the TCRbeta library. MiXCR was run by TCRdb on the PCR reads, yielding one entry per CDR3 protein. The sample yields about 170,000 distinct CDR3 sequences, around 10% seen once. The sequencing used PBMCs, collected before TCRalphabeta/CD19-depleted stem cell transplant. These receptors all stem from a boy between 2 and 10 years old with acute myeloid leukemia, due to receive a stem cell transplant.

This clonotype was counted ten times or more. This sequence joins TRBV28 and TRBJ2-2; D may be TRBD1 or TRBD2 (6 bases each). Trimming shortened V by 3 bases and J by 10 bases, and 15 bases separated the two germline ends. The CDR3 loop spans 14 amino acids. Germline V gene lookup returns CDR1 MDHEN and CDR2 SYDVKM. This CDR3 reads CASSLGGSGVELFF. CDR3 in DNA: TGTGCCAGCAGTTTGGGGGGCTCGGGTGTGGAGCTGTTTTTT.

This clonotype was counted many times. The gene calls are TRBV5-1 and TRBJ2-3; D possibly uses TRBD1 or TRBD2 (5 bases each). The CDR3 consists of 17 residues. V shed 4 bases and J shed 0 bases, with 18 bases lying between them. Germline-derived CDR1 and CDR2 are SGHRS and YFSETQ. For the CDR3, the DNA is TGCGCCAGCAGCGCCGGGACGCAGGGTATAAGCACAGATACGCAGTATTTT. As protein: CASSAGTQGISTDTQYF.

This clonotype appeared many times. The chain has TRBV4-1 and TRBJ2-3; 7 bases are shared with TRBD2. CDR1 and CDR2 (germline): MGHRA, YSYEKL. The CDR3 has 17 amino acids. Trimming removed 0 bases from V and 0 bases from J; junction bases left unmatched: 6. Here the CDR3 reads CASSQDRGGVSTDTQYF. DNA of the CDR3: TGCGCCAGCAGCCAAGATCGTGGGGGGGTGAGCACAGATACGCAGTATTTT.

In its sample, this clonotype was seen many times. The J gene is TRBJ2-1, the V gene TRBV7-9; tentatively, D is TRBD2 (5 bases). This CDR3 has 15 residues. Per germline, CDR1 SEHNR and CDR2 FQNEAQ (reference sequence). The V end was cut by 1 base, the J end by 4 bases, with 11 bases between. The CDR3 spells CASSLVGDGYNEQFF. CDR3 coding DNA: TGTGCCAGCAGCTTAGTGGGAGATGGGTACAATGAGCAGTTCTTC.

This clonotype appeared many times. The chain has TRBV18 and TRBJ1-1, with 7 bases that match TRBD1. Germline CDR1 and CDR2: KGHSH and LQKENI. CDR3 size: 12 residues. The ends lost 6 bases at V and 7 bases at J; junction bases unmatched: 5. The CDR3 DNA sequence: TGTGCCAGCTCCCCCGACAGGGTTGAAGCTTTCTTT. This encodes CASSPDRVEAFF. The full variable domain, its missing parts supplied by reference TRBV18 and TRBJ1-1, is NAGVMQNPRHLVRRRGQEARLRCSPMKGHSHVYWYRQLPEEGLKFMVYLQKENIIDESGMPKERFSAEFPKEGPSILRIQQVVRGDSAAYFCASSPDRVEAFFGQGTRLTVV.

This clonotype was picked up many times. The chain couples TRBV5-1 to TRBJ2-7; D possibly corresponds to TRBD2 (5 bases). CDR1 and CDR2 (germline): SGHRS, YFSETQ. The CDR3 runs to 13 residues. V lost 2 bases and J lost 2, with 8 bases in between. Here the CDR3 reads CASSFTGTYEQYF. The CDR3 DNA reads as TGCGCCAGCAGCTTTACGGGGACCTACGAGCAGTACTTC.

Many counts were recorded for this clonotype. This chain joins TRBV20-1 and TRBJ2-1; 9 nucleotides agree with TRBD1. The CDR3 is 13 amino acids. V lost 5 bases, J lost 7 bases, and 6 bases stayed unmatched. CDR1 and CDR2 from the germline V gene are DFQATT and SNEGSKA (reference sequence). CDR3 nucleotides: TGCAGTGCTTACCGGGACAGGGTAAATGAGCAGTTCTTC. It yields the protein CSAYRDRVNEQFF.

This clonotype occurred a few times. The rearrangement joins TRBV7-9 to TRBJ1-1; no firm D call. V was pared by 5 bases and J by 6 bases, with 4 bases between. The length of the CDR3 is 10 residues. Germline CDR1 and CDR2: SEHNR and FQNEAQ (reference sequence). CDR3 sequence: CASSPSEAFF. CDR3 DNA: TGTGCCAGCAGCCCTTCTGAAGCTTTCTTT.

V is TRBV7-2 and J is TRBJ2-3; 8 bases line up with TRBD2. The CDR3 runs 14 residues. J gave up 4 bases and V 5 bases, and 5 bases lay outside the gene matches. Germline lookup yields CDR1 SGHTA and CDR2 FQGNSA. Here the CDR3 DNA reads TGTGCCAGCAGCGCAGCGGGAGTGGCAGATACGCAGTATTTT. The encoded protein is CASSAAGVADTQYF.

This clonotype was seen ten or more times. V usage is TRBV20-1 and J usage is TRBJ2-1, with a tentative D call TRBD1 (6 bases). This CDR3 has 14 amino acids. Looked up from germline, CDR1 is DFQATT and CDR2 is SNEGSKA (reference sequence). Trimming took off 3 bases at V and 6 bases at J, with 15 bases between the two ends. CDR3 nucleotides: TGCAGTGCTAGTACAGGGAAAGGGGCCAATGAGCAGTTCTTC. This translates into CSASTGKGANEQFF.

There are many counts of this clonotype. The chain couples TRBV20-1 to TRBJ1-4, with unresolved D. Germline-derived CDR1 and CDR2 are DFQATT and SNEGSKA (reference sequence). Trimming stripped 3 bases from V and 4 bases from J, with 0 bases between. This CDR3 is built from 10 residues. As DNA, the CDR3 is TGCAGTGCTAGTAATGAAAAACTGTTTTTT. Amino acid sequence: CSASNEKLFF.

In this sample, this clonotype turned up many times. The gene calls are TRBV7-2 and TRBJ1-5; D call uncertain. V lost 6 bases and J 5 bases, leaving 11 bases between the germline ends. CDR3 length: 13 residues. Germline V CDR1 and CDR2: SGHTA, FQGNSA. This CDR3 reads CASSSHPDQPQHF. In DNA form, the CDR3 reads TGTGCCAGCAGTTCCCACCCAGATCAGCCCCAGCATTTT.

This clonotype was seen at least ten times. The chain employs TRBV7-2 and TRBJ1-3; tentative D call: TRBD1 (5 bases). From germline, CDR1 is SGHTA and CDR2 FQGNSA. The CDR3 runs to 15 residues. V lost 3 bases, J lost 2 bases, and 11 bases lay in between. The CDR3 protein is CASSFQTAAGNTIYF. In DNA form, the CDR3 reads TGTGCCAGCAGCTTCCAGACAGCAGCTGGAAACACCATATATTTT.

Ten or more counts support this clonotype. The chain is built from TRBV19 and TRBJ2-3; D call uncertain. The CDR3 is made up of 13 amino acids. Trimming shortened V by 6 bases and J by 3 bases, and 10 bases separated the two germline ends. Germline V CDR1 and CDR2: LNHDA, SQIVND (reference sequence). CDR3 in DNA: TGTGCCAGTAGCAGGTCCGGAACAGATACGCAGTATTTT. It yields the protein CASSRSGTDTQYF.

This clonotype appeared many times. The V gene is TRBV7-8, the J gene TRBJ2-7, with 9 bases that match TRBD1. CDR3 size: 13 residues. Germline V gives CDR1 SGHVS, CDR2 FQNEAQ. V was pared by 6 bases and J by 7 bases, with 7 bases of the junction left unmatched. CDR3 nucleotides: TGTGCCAGCAGTACGGACAGGGGAAGTGAGCAGTACTTC. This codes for CASSTDRGSEQYF.

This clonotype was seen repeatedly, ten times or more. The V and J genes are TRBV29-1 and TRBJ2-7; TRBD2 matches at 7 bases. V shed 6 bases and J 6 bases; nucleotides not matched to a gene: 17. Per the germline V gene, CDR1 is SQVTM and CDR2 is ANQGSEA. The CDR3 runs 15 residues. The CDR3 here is CSVDPSWRPGGEQYF. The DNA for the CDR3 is TGCAGCGTGGACCCTAGCTGGAGGCCGGGGGGCGAGCAGTACTTC.

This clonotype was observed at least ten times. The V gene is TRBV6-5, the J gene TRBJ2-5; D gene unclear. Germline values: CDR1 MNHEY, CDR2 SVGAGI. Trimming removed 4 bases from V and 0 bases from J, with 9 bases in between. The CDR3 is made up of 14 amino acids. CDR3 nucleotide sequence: TGTGCCAGCAGTTCTATTCTGTACCAAGAGACCCAGTACTTC. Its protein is CASSSILYQETQYF.

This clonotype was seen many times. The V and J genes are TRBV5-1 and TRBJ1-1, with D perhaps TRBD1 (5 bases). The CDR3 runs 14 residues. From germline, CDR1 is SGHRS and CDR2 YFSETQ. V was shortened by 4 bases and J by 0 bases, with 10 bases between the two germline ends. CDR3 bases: TGCGCCAGCAGCCCCCCGGGACTGAACACTGAAGCTTTCTTT. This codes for CASSPPGLNTEAFF.

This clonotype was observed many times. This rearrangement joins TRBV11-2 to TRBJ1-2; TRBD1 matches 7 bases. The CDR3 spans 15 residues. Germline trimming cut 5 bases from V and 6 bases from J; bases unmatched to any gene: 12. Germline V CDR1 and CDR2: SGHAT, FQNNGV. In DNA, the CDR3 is TGTGCCAGCAGCCCCCTGACAGGGCCGAGGGATGGCTACACCTTC. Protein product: CASSPLTGPRDGYTF.

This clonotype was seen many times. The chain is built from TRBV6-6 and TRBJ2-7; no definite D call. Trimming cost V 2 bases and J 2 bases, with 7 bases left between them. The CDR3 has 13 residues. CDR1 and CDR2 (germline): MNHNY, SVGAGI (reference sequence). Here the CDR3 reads CASSYGSPYEQYF. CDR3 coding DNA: TGTGCCAGCAGTTACGGCAGCCCCTACGAGCAGTACTTC.

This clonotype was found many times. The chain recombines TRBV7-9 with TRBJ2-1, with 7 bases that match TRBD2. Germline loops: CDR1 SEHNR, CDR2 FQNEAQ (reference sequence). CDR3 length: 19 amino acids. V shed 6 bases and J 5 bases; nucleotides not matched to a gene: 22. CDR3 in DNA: TGTGCCAGCAGAAAGGGAGGGCCGCAGCCGGGACTAAGAAACAATGAGCAGTTCTTC. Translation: CASRKGGPQPGLRNNEQFF. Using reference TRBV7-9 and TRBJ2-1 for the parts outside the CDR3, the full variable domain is DTGVSQNPRHKITKRGQNVTFRCDPISEHNRLYWYRQTLGQGPEFLTYFQNEAQLEKSRLLSDRFSAERPKGSFSTLEIQRTEQGDSAMYLCASRKGGPQPGLRNNEQFFGPGTRLTVL.

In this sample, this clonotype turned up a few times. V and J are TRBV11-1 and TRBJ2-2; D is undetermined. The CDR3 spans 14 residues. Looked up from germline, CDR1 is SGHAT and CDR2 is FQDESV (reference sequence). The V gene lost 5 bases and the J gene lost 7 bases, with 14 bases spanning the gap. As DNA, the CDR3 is TGTGCCAGCAGCCCAAATGGAGTCGACGGGGAGCTGTTTTTT. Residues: CASSPNGVDGELFF.

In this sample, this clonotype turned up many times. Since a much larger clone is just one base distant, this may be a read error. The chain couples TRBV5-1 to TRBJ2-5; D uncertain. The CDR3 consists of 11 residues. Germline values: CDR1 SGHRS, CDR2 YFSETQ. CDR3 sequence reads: CASGFQETQYF. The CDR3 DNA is TGCGCCAGCGGCTTTCAAGAGACCCAGTACTTC.

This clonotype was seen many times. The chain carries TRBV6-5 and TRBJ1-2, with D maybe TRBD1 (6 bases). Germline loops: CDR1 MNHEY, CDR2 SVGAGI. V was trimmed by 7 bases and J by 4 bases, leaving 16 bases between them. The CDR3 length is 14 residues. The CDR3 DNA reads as TGTGCCAGCAAGGGGGACACCAGGGCCTATGGCTACACCTTC. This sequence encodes CASKGDTRAYGYTF.

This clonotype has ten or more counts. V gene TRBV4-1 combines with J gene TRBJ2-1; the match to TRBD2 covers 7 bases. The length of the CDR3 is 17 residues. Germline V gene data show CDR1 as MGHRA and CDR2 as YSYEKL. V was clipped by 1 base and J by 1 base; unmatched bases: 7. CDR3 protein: CASSQVKWTRSYNEQFF. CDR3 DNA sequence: TGCGCCAGCAGCCAAGTAAAGTGGACTAGATCCTACAATGAGCAGTTCTTC.

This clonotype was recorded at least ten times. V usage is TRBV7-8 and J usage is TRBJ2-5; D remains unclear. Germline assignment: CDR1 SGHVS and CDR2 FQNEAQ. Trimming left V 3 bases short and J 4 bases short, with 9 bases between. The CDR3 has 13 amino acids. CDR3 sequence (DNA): TGTGCCAGCAGCTTGGCCCTCCGAGAGACCCAGTACTTC. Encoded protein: CASSLALRETQYF.

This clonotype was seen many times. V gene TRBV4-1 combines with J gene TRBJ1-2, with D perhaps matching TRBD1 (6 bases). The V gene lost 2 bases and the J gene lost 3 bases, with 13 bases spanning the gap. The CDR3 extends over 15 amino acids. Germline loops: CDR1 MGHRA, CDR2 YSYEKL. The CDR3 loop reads CASSQPRGVDYGYTF. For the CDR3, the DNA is TGCGCCAGCAGCCAACCCAGGGGAGTAGACTATGGCTACACCTTC.